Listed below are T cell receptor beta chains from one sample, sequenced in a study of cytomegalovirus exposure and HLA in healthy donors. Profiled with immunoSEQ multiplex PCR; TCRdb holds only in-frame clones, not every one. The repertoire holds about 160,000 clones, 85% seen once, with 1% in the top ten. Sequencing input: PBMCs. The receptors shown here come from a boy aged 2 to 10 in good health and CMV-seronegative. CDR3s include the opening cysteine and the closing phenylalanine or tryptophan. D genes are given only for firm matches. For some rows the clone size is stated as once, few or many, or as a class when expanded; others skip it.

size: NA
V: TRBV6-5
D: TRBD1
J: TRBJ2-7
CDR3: CASSYGGQGTYEQYF
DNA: TGTGCCAGCAGTTACGGCGGACAGGGGACATACGAGCAGTACTTC

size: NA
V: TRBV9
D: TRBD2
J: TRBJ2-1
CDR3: CASSVRLAGGSSYNEQFF
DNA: TGTGCCAGCAGCGTAAGGCTAGCGGGGGGTAGCTCCTACAATGAGCAGTTCTTC

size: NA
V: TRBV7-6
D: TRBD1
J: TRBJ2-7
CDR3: CASGYRGREQYF
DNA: TGTGCCAGCGGCTACAGGGGGCGGGAGCAGTACTTC

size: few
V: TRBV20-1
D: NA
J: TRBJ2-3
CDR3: CSAELAYTQYF
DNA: TGCAGTGCGGAACTAGCCTATACGCAGTATTTT

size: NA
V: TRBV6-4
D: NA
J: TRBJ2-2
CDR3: CASSDSSSNTGELFF
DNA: TGTGCCAGCAGTGATAGCAGTTCGAACACCGGGGAGCTGTTTTTT

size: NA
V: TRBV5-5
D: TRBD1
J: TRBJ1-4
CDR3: CASSSGQGEGEKLFF
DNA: TGTGCCAGCAGCTCTGGACAGGGGGAAGGAGAAAAACTGTTTTTT

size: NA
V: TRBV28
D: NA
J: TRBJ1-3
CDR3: CASGASGNTIYF
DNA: TGTGCCAGCGGAGCCTCTGGAAACACCATATATTTT

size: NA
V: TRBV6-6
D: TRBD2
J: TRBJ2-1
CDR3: CASSSGSSYNEQFF
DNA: TGTGCCAGCAGTAGCGGGAGCTCCTACAATGAGCAGTTCTTC

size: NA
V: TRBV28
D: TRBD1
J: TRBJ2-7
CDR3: CASRHTGEYEQYF
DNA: TGTGCCAGCAGGCACACAGGGGAATACGAGCAGTACTTC

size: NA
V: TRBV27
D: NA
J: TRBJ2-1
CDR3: CASSRDTYYNEQFF
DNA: TGTGCCAGCAGCCGGGACACGTACTACAATGAGCAGTTCTTC

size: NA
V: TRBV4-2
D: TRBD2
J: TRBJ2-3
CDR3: CASSPTSGGTDTQYF
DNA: TGTGCCAGCAGCCCGACTAGCGGGGGCACAGATACGCAGTATTTT

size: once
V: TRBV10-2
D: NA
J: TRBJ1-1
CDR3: CASSEAGYTEAFF
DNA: TGCGCCAGCAGTGAAGCGGGATACACTGAAGCTTTCTTT

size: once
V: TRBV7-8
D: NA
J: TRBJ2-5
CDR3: CASSVRDGSAAQYF
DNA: TGTGCCAGCAGCGTCCGGGACGGGAGCGCGGCCCAGTACTTC

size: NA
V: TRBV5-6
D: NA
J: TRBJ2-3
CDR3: CASSLALALTDTQYF
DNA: TGTGCCAGCAGCTTGGCACTAGCCCTAACAGATACGCAGTATTTT

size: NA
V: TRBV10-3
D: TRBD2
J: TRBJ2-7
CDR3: CAISESSGRAEQYF
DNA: TGTGCCATCAGTGAGTCTAGCGGGAGGGCCGAGCAGTACTTC

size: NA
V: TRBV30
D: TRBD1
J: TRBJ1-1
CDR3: CAWTETGWATEAFF
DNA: TGTGCCTGGACCGAGACAGGGTGGGCCACTGAAGCTTTCTTT

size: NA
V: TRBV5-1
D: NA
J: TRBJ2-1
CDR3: CASRTDYTTYNEQFF
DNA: TGCGCCAGCAGAACGGACTATACTACCTACAATGAGCAGTTCTTC

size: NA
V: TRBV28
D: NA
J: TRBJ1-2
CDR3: CASSLFSTGREGYTF
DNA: TGTGCCAGCAGTTTATTTTCCACAGGGCGAGAGGGCTACACCTTC

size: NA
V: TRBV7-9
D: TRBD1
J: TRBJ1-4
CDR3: CASSYKLKTGSATNEKLFF
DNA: TGTGCCAGCAGTTATAAACTAAAGACAGGGAGCGCGACTAATGAAAAACTGTTTTTT

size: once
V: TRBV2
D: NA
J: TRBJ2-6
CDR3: CASTNRDSGANVLTF
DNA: TGTGCCAGCACTAACAGGGACTCTGGGGCCAACGTCCTGACTTTC

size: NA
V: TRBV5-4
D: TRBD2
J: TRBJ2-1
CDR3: CASSPGLAGGNEQFF
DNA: TGTGCCAGCAGCCCGGGACTAGCGGGGGGAAATGAGCAGTTCTTC

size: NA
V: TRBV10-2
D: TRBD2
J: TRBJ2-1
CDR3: CASSEYLAGGNEQFF
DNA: TGCGCCAGCAGTGAGTATCTAGCGGGAGGTAATGAGCAGTTCTTC

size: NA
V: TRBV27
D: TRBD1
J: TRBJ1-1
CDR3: CASSYVAGTAEAFF
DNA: TGTGCCAGCAGTTACGTAGCCGGGACAGCTGAAGCTTTCTTT

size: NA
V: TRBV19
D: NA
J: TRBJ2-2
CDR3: CASSQALTGELFF
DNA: TGTGCCAGTTCACAGGCTCTCACCGGGGAGCTGTTTTTT

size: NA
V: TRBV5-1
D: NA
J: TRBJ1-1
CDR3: CASSLVGATEAFF
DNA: TGCGCCAGCAGCTTGGTAGGGGCAACTGAAGCTTTCTTT

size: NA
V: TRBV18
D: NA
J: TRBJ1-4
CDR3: CASSPTGVGKKLFF
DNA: TGTGCCAGCTCACCAACCGGGGTAGGGAAAAAACTGTTTTTT

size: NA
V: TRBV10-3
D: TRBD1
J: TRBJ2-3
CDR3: CAISVRGPSMDTQYF
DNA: TGTGCCATCAGTGTGAGGGGGCCCTCCATGGATACGCAGTATTTT

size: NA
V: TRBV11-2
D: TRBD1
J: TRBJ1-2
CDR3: CASSLGNRGIGGYTF
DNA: TGTGCCAGCAGCTTAGGAAACAGGGGGATCGGTGGCTACACCTTC

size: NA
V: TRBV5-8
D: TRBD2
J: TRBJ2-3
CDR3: CASSMGLAGFSTDTQYF
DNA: TGTGCCAGCAGCATGGGACTAGCGGGGTTTAGCACAGATACGCAGTATTTT

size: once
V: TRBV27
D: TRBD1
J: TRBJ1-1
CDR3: CASRKTRDRNTEAFF
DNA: TGTGCCAGCAGAAAAACCCGGGACAGGAACACTGAAGCTTTCTTT

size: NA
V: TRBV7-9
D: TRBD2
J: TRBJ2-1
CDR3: CASSLSGGSNAEQFF
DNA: TGTGCCAGCAGCTTAAGCGGGGGCTCCAACGCTGAGCAGTTCTTC

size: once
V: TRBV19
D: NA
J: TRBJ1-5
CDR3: CASRHQTGIRSQPQHF
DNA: TGTGCCAGTAGGCACCAAACAGGGATTAGGTCCCAGCCCCAGCATTTT

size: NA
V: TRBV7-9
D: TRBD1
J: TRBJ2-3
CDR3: CASSLTQGLDTQYF
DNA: TGTGCCAGCAGCTTAACACAGGGGCTAGATACGCAGTATTTT

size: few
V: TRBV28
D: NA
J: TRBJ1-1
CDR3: CASTTGQSEAFF
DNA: TGTGCCAGCACCACAGGACAGTCTGAAGCTTTCTTT

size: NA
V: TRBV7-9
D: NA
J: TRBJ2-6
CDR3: CASSSAGSGANVLTF
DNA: TGTGCCAGCAGCTCCGCGGGCTCTGGGGCCAACGTCCTGACTTTC

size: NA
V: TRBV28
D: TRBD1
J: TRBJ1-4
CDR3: CASRTNRGLVSTNEKLFF
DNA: TGTGCCAGCAGGACCAACAGGGGGCTTGTTTCAACTAATGAAAAACTGTTTTTT

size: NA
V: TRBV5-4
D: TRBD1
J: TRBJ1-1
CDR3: CASSLTGGRNTEAFF
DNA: TGTGCCAGCAGCCTTACAGGGGGCAGGAACACTGAAGCTTTCTTT

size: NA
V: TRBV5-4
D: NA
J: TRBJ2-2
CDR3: CASSPGGPFNTGELFF
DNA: TGTGCCAGCAGCCCTGGTGGGCCCTTCAACACCGGGGAGCTGTTTTTT

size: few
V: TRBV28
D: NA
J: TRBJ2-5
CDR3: CASSPSRGETQYF
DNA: TGTGCCAGCAGTCCGAGCCGGGGAGAGACCCAGTACTTC

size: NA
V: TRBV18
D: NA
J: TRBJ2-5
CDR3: CASSPGRDPKYF
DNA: TGTGCCAGCTCACCAGGCCGGGATCCCAAGTACTTC

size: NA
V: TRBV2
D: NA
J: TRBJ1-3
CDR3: CASSGWSSGNTIYF
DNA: TGTGCCAGCAGTGGGTGGAGCTCTGGAAACACCATATATTTT

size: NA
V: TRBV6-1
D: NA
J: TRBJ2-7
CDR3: CAHRGGASPYEQYF
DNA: TGTGCCCACCGAGGAGGAGCGTCCCCCTACGAGCAGTACTTC

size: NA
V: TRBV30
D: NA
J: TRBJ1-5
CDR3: CAWSQQGLIGNQPQHF
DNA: TGTGCCTGGAGCCAACAGGGTTTAATAGGCAATCAGCCCCAGCATTTT

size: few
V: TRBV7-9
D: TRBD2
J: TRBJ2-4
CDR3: CASSLWGGGQYF
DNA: TGTGCCAGCAGCTTGTGGGGGGGAGGGCAGTACTTC

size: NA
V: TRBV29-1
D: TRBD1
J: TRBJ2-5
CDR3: CSVRQGGQETQYF
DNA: TGCAGCGTCCGACAGGGCGGGCAAGAGACCCAGTACTTC

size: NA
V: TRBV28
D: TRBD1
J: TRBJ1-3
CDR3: CASSLKGAGGNTIYF
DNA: TGTGCCAGCAGTTTAAAGGGGGCGGGTGGAAACACCATATATTTT

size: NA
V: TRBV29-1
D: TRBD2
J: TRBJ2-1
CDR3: CSVEGLAGFYNEQFF
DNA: TGCAGCGTTGAGGGACTAGCGGGGTTTTACAATGAGCAGTTCTTC

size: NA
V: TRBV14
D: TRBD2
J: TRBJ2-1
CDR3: CASSQGLAGYNEQFF
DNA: TGTGCCAGCAGCCAGGGACTAGCGGGGTACAATGAGCAGTTCTTC

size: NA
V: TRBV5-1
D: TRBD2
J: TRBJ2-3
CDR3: CASSLAGVPDTQYF
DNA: TGCGCCAGCAGCTTAGCGGGGGTACCAGATACGCAGTATTTT

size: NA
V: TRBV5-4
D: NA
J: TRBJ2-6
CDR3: CASSTRTVSGANVLTF
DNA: TGTGCCAGCAGCACCCGGACAGTCTCTGGGGCCAACGTCCTGACTTTC

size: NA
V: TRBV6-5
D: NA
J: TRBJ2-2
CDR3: CASRVEYTGELFF
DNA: TGTGCCAGCAGGGTAGAATACACCGGGGAGCTGTTTTTT